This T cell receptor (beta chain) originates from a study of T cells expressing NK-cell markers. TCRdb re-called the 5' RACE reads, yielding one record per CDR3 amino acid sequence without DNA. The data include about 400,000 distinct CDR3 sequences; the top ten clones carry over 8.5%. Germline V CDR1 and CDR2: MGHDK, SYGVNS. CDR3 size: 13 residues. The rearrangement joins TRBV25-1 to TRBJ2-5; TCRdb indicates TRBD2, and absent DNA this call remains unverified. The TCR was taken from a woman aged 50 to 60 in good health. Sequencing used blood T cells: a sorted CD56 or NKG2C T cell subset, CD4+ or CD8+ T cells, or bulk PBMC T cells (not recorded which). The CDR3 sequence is CASSLPGPETQYF. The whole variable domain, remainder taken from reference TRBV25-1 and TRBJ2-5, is EADIYQTPRYLVIGTGKKITLECSQTMGHDKMYWYQQDPGMELHLIHYSYGVNSTEKGDLSSESTVSRIRTEHFPLTLESARPSHTSQYLCASSLPGPETQYFGPGTRLLVL.